The 13 T cell receptor beta chains below were found in one sample sequenced in a study of blood T cell repertoires in COVID-19. Using immunoSEQ multiplex PCR, the repertoire was profiled, and TCRdb retains in-frame clones only, with some absent. The sample holds around 310,000 clones, 89% seen once. The specimen was PBMCs or T cells enriched from blood (not recorded which). The receptor set was obtained from a woman under 40 who had recovered from COVID-19.

The rearrangement uses TRBV10-1 and TRBJ2-5; 10 nucleotides agree with TRBD1. The CDR3 runs 15 residues. In germline, CDR1 is WNHNN, CDR2 SYGVQD (reference sequence). With 2 bases clipped from V and 5 bases from J, the junction kept 5 bases outside the gene matches. CDR3 sequence reads: CASSEVGQGYETQYF. In DNA, the CDR3 is TGCGCCAGCAGTGAGGTGGGACAGGGGTATGAGACCCAGTACTTC.

This clone was detected only a few times. J is TRBJ1-5 and V is TRBV30, with no clear D. This CDR3 contains 14 residues. The germline V gene has CDR1 GTSNPN and CDR2 SVGIG (reference sequence). Trimming stripped 5 bases from V and 4 bases from J, with 15 bases between. This CDR3 is CAWGAGSRNQPQHF. As DNA, the CDR3 is TGTGCCTGGGGTGCCGGGTCCCGAAATCAGCCCCAGCATTTT.

The rearrangement uses TRBV7-9 and TRBJ2-1; 9 bases match TRBD2. Trimming removed 5 bases from V and 10 bases from J; junction bases left unmatched: 12. This CDR3 is 15 amino acids long. Germline V gene data show CDR1 as SEHNR and CDR2 as FQNEAQ (reference sequence). The CDR3 loop is CASSPVPGLAGEQFF. For the CDR3, the DNA is TGTGCCAGCAGCCCCGTCCCGGGACTAGCAGGAGAGCAGTTCTTC.

This chain joins TRBV4-2 and TRBJ1-2; TRBD1 aligns across 8 bases. CDR1 is LGHNA and CDR2 is YNFKEQ in the germline V gene. CDR3 length: 13 residues. With V trimmed by 1 base and J by 5 bases, 0 bases remained unmatched. The chain's CDR3 is CASSQGQGYGYTF. As DNA, the CDR3 is TGTGCCAGCAGCCAAGGACAGGGGTATGGCTACACCTTC.

The chain recombines TRBV6-1 with TRBJ2-1; weak D call: TRBD1 (5 bases). This CDR3 is 16 amino acids long. Germline values: CDR1 MNHNS, CDR2 SASEGT. Trimming pared 4 bases from V and 5 bases from J, leaving 18 bases between. CDR3 bases: TGTGCCAGCAGTGTTCTGGGGCGGTACACAAACAATGAGCAGTTCTTC. Its protein is CASSVLGRYTNNEQFF.

The DNA of the CDR3 is TGCGCCAGCAGTCCGCTAGCTCATGAGCAGTTCTTC. Translated, it gives CASSPLAHEQFF. The V gene is TRBV10-2, the J gene TRBJ2-1, with D tentatively TRBD2 (5 bases). The CDR3 is 12 amino acids. The germline V gene encodes CDR1 WSHSY and CDR2 SAAADI. V lost 5 bases and J lost 8, with 10 bases in between.

The genes are TRBV10-3 and TRBJ1-6, with D perhaps TRBD1 (6 bases). The CDR3 extends over 12 amino acids. From germline, CDR1 is ENHRY and CDR2 SYGVKD. V was trimmed by 10 bases and J by 5 bases, leaving 9 bases between them. The CDR3 is CATRDNNSPLHF. For the CDR3, the DNA is TGTGCCACCCGGGACAATAATTCACCCCTCCACTTT.

This clone was counted once. The chain has TRBV5-1 and TRBJ1-6, with 9 bases aligning to TRBD1. The CDR3 totals 15 residues. With V trimmed by 3 bases and J by 8 bases, 6 bases remained unmatched. CDR1 is SGHRS, CDR2 YFSETQ, per germline. The CDR3 loop reads CASSWEGQGDSPLHF. The CDR3 DNA reads TGCGCCAGCAGCTGGGAGGGACAGGGAGATTCACCCCTCCACTTT.

The V call is TRBV4-1, the J call TRBJ1-2, with 7 bases fitting TRBD1. The V gene end was trimmed by 2 bases and the J gene end by 7 bases; junction bases not matched to a gene: 13. Germline CDR1 reads MGHRA; CDR2 reads YSYEKL. The CDR3 length is 16 residues. This CDR3 reads CASSQRDSLAVSGYTF. CDR3 nucleotides: TGCGCCAGCAGCCAACGGGACAGTTTAGCAGTGAGTGGCTACACCTTC.

This clone was recorded once. The genes are TRBV14 and TRBJ2-7, with D possibly matching TRBD1 (5 bases). Trimming cost V 5 bases and J 4 bases, with 6 bases left between them. The CDR3 has 11 residues. The V gene's germline CDR1 is SGHDN and CDR2 FVKESK. CDR3 residues: CASSGQYEQYF. The CDR3 region has the DNA TGTGCCAGCAGCGGACAATACGAGCAGTACTTC. Combining the CDR3 with reference TRBV14 and TRBJ2-7 gives the whole variable domain EAGVTQFPSHSVIEKGQTVTLRCDPISGHDNLYWYRRVMGKEIKFLLHFVKESKQDESGMPNNRFLAERTGGTYSTLKVQPAELEDSGVYFCASSGQYEQYFGPGTRLTVT.

This clone was detected only a few times. This chain links TRBV24-1 with TRBJ2-1; tentatively, D is TRBD1 (6 bases). The CDR3 has 17 amino acids. Germline lookup yields CDR1 KGHDR and CDR2 SFDVKD. V lost 5 bases and J lost 0, with 16 bases in between. CDR3 coding DNA: TGTGCCACCAGTGGTCGGGGACACCTAAACTCCTACAATGAGCAGTTCTTC. This sequence encodes CATSGRGHLNSYNEQFF.

This chain uses TRBV7-2 with TRBJ2-1; 9 bases are shared with TRBD2. This CDR3 is 15 amino acids long. The ends lost 4 bases at V and 9 bases at J; junction bases unmatched: 10. The germline gives CDR1 SGHTA, CDR2 FQGNSA. CDR3 sequence: CASSSNSGRSGEQFF. The CDR3 DNA reads TGTGCCAGCAGCTCCAATAGCGGGAGATCGGGTGAGCAGTTCTTC.

This sequence joins TRBV2 and TRBJ1-3; 10 bases align to TRBD1. Germline V lookup: CDR1 SNHLY, CDR2 FYNNEI. V shed 1 base and J 6 bases; nucleotides not matched to a gene: 3. This CDR3 region has 15 residues. CDR3 region: CASSEDGTGANTIYF. For the CDR3, the DNA is TGTGCCAGCAGTGAAGATGGGACAGGGGCAAACACCATATATTTT.